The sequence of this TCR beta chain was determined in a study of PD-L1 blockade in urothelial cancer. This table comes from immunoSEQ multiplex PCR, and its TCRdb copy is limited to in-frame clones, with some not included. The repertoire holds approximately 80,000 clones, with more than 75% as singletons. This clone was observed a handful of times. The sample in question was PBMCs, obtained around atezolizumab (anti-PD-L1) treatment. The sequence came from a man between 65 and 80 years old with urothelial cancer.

The CDR3 protein is CASSRTAPNYGYTF. DNA of the CDR3: TGTGCCAGCAGTCGGACAGCCCCTAACTATGGCTACACCTTC. The V call is TRBV27, the J call TRBJ1-2, with D tentatively TRBD1 (6 bases). Per germline, CDR1 MNHEY and CDR2 SMNVEV (reference sequence). The CDR3 is 14 amino acids. V lost 5 bases, J lost 0 bases, and 10 bases lay in between.